The rows below give T cell receptor beta chains drawn from one sample of a study of radiotherapy plus CTLA-4 blockade in lung cancer. Only in-frame clones appear in the TCRdb table, and some are missing; sequencing was by immunoSEQ multiplex PCR. This table has roughly 100,000 clones, 82% appearing once. This specimen consisted of peripheral blood, obtained from a patient treated with radiotherapy plus ipilimumab. The receptors derive from a human donor with non-small cell lung cancer who had a partial response to radiotherapy plus ipilimumab. The CDR3 runs from the conserved cysteine through the conserved F or W. Fields, in order: clone size, J gene, D gene, V gene, CDR3 protein, CDR3 DNA. The D gene is left open where the match is weak. The size field is filled for only some rows; it gives once, few, many or a size class.

size: .; J: TRBJ2-7; D: TRBD2; V: TRBV27; CDR3: CASNSGIGHEQYF; DNA: TGTGCCAGCAATAGCGGGATTGGCCACGAGCAGTACTTC
size: .; J: TRBJ2-7; D: .; V: TRBV15; CDR3: CATSRATENYEQYF; DNA: TGTGCCACCAGCAGAGCAACAGAGAACTACGAGCAGTACTTC
size: .; J: TRBJ2-7; D: TRBD2; V: TRBV2; CDR3: CASSPTSGRPNEQYF; DNA: TGTGCCAGCAGCCCGACTAGCGGGAGGCCCAACGAGCAGTACTTC
size: .; J: TRBJ2-6; D: .; V: TRBV4-2; CDR3: CASSQVGGGRGISGANVLTF; DNA: TGTGCCAGCAGCCAGGTGGGGGGGGGCAGGGGAATCTCTGGGGCCAACGTCCTGACTTTC
size: .; J: TRBJ2-7; D: TRBD1; V: TRBV9; CDR3: CASSAAGTGRHEQYF; DNA: TGTGCCAGCAGCGCCGCCGGGACAGGGCGCCACGAGCAGTACTTC
size: .; J: TRBJ2-5; D: TRBD2; V: TRBV28; CDR3: CASTQRGSQETQYF; DNA: TGTGCCAGCACCCAGCGGGGATCTCAAGAGACCCAGTACTTC
size: few; J: TRBJ1-6; D: TRBD1; V: TRBV6-6; CDR3: CASQDRVGSPLHF; DNA: TGTGCCAGCCAGGACAGGGTGGGATCACCCCTCCACTTT
size: .; J: TRBJ1-2; D: .; V: TRBV18; CDR3: CASSPPGLLNYGYTF; DNA: TGTGCCAGCTCACCGCCGGGTCTCCTAAACTATGGCTACACCTTC
size: .; J: TRBJ2-2; D: TRBD1; V: TRBV5-5; CDR3: CASSLRGPTGELFF; DNA: TGTGCCAGCAGCTTAAGGGGGCCCACCGGGGAGCTGTTTTTT
size: .; J: TRBJ1-5; D: .; V: TRBV28; CDR3: CASIPDRTNQPQHF; DNA: TGTGCCAGCATTCCCGACAGGACCAATCAGCCCCAGCATTTT
size: .; J: TRBJ1-2; D: .; V: TRBV28; CDR3: CASRNGRNYGYTF; DNA: TGTGCCAGCAGGAATGGCCGTAACTATGGCTACACCTTC
size: .; J: TRBJ1-1; D: .; V: TRBV4-2; CDR3: CASSQESDRAEAFF; DNA: TGTGCCAGCAGCCAAGAATCTGACAGAGCTGAAGCTTTCTTT
size: .; J: TRBJ2-1; D: TRBD2; V: TRBV28; CDR3: CASSELAGVYNEQFF; DNA: TGTGCCAGCAGTGAACTAGCGGGAGTCTACAATGAGCAGTTCTTC
size: .; J: TRBJ2-1; D: .; V: TRBV5-4; CDR3: CASSPGDAAYNEQFF; DNA: TGTGCCAGCAGCCCAGGGGACGCCGCCTACAATGAGCAGTTCTTC
size: .; J: TRBJ2-1; D: TRBD2; V: TRBV18; CDR3: CASSSASGENNEQFF; DNA: TGTGCCAGCTCTTCCGCTAGCGGCGAAAACAATGAGCAGTTCTTC
size: few; J: TRBJ2-1; D: .; V: TRBV6-6; CDR3: CASGTYEQFF; DNA: TGTGCCAGCGGGACATATGAGCAGTTCTTC
size: .; J: TRBJ2-3; D: .; V: TRBV7-2; CDR3: CASSLQVTSTDTQYF; DNA: TGTGCCAGCAGCCTACAGGTTACTAGCACAGATACGCAGTATTTT
size: .; J: TRBJ1-1; D: TRBD1; V: TRBV4-1; CDR3: CASSQPGGPKDTEAFF; DNA: TGCGCCAGCAGCCAACCAGGGGGCCCAAAGGACACTGAAGCTTTCTTT
size: .; J: TRBJ2-1; D: .; V: TRBV11-2; CDR3: CASSPWTDNDNEQFF; DNA: TGTGCCAGCAGCCCCTGGACAGATAACGACAATGAGCAGTTCTTC
size: .; J: TRBJ1-5; D: .; V: TRBV28; CDR3: CASIRPAGGGSQPQHF; DNA: TGTGCCAGCATCCGACCGGCGGGGGGCGGAAGTCAGCCCCAGCATTTT
size: .; J: TRBJ2-7; D: .; V: TRBV7-2; CDR3: CASSLSGGASSYEQYF; DNA: TGTGCCAGCAGCTTAAGCGGCGGAGCGAGCTCCTACGAGCAGTACTTC
size: .; J: TRBJ2-7; D: .; V: TRBV7-9; CDR3: CASSPGGAGAYEQYF; DNA: TGTGCCAGCAGTCCAGGAGGGGCCGGAGCCTACGAGCAGTACTTC
size: .; J: TRBJ2-5; D: TRBD2; V: TRBV2; CDR3: CASKVLAGETQYF; DNA: TGTGCCAGCAAGGTCCTAGCGGGAGAGACCCAGTACTTC
size: .; J: TRBJ1-4; D: .; V: TRBV28; CDR3: CASSPPGSFNEKLFF; DNA: TGTGCCAGCAGTCCTCCAGGATCCTTTAATGAAAAACTGTTTTTT
size: .; J: TRBJ2-3; D: .; V: TRBV4-2; CDR3: CASSQSISSGTDTQYF; DNA: TGTGCCAGCAGCCAATCCATCTCTAGCGGCACAGATACGCAGTATTTT
size: .; J: TRBJ1-1; D: .; V: TRBV7-8; CDR3: CASSFNTNTEAFF; DNA: TGTGCCAGCAGCTTTAACACGAACACTGAAGCTTTCTTT
size: once; J: TRBJ1-2; D: .; V: TRBV27; CDR3: CASSLSIREGYTF; DNA: TGTGCCAGCAGTTTATCGATAAGGGAGGGCTACACCTTC
size: .; J: TRBJ2-5; D: TRBD1; V: TRBV28; CDR3: CASRPAGGTKTQYF; DNA: TGTGCCAGCAGGCCTGCAGGGGGCACGAAGACCCAGTACTTC
size: .; J: TRBJ2-4; D: TRBD1; V: TRBV19; CDR3: CASSIRDRAKNIQYF; DNA: TGTGCCAGTAGTATCCGGGACAGGGCCAAAAACATTCAGTACTTC
size: .; J: TRBJ2-4; D: .; V: TRBV5-4; CDR3: CASSLGQGGKNIQYF; DNA: TGTGCCAGCAGCTTGGGACAGGGAGGCAAAAACATTCAGTACTTC
size: once; J: TRBJ2-7; D: .; V: TRBV28; CDR3: CASSPPGSRREQYF; DNA: TGTGCCAGCAGTCCCCCCGGGTCCCGTCGGGAGCAGTACTTC
size: .; J: TRBJ1-4; D: TRBD1; V: TRBV5-1; CDR3: CASSSQGGGNEKLFF; DNA: TGCGCCAGCAGCTCGCAGGGGGGCGGTAATGAAAAACTGTTTTTT
size: .; J: TRBJ1-5; D: .; V: TRBV19; CDR3: CASSQVLNQPQHF; DNA: TGTGCCAGTAGCCAGGTTCTCAATCAGCCCCAGCATTTT
size: .; J: TRBJ1-2; D: .; V: TRBV7-8; CDR3: CASSLAPSGGSGAEGYTF; DNA: TGTGCCAGCAGCTTAGCCCCAAGTGGAGGGTCTGGGGCGGAGGGCTACACCTTC
size: few; J: TRBJ2-2; D: TRBD1; V: TRBV5-4; CDR3: CASSLPGQGNTGELFF; DNA: TGTGCCAGCAGCCTGCCGGGACAGGGGAACACCGGGGAGCTGTTTTTT
size: .; J: TRBJ2-7; D: TRBD2; V: TRBV6-5; CDR3: CASSYERGSYEQYF; DNA: TGTGCCAGCAGTTACGAGCGGGGCTCCTACGAGCAGTACTTC
size: .; J: TRBJ2-2; D: TRBD1; V: TRBV5-1; CDR3: CASSFPGGKNTGELFF; DNA: TGCGCCAGCAGCTTCCCAGGGGGCAAAAACACCGGGGAGCTGTTTTTT
size: .; J: TRBJ2-7; D: TRBD2; V: TRBV5-1; CDR3: CASSLGSGSGEQYF; DNA: TGCGCCAGCAGCTTGGGTAGCGGGAGCGGCGAGCAGTACTTC
size: few; J: TRBJ1-5; D: .; V: TRBV7-9; CDR3: CASSFPDQPQHF; DNA: TGTGCCAGCAGCTTTCCGGATCAGCCCCAGCATTTT